The sample holds a few counts of the clone carrying this T cell receptor (beta chain). Its target is unknown. The data originate from a study of blood T cells in healthy people across ages. Study-wide results and limits: Across samples, TCR beta diversity tracked strongly with naive T cell percentage. A roughly linear age-dependent decrease characterized TCR beta diversity per million T cells.

For the second PCR, which ran for 7 to 11 cycles, a sample-barcoded 5' primer and a J-beta primer mix were used. The yield of each sample was at least 3 million CDR3-containing paired-end reads. One entry per CDR3 protein, called by TCRdb with MiXCR from the 5' RACE reads. The data show around 1,800,000 distinct CDR3 sequences, more than 35% seen once. Germline V lookup: CDR1 MNHNS, CDR2 SASEGT. The V end was cut by 8 bases, the J end by 7 bases, with 14 bases between. The CDR3 sequence is 12 residues long. This receptor was taken from a human donor in good health. The chain recombines TRBV6-1 with TRBJ1-2; a weak D match, TRBD1 (5 bases). The sample taken for sequencing was blood. DNA of the CDR3: TGTGCCAGCGGGGGGAGAAGGGGTGGCTACACCTTC. This translates into CASGGRRGGYTF.